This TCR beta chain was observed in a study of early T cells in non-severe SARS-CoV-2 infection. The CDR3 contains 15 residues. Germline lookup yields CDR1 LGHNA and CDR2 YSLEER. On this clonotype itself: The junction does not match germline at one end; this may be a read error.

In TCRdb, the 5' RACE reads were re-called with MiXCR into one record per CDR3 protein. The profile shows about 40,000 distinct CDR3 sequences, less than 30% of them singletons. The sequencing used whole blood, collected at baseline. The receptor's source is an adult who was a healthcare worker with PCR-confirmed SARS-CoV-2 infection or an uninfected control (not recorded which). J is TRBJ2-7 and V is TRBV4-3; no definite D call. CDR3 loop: CASSQDHGSSFEQYF. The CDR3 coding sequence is TGCGCCAGCAGCCAAGACCACGGTAGCTCCTTCGAGCAGTACTTC.